A selection of T cell receptor beta chains follows, all from one sample in a study of T cell responses to AZD1222 COVID-19 vaccine. Profiling relied on immunoSEQ multiplex PCR, and the TCRdb table lists in-frame clones only, not all of them. Counted here are about 97,000 clones, about 90% occurring once; the ten biggest clones make up approximately 16%. This sample comprised peripheral blood, obtained on day 0 of AZD1222 vaccination. The source is an adult in good health. Each CDR3 is given with its conserved first and last residue. The D gene is left open where the match is weak. Not all rows give a size; the values are once, few, many and, for expanded clones, a class.

j_gene | d_gene | abundance | v_gene | CDR3aa | CDR3nt
TRBJ1-5 | - | - | TRBV15 | CATSRDRRVNQPQHF | TGTGCCACCAGCAGAGATCGGCGGGTCAATCAGCCCCAGCATTTT
TRBJ2-1 | - | - | TRBV3-1/TRBV3-2 | CASSQGSGTQKQFF | TGTGCCAGCAGCCAAGGATCCGGGACACAGAAGCAGTTCTTC
TRBJ2-3 | TRBD2 | - | TRBV7-3 | CASSPASGRNTDTQYF | TGTGCCAGCAGCCCCGCTAGCGGGAGAAACACAGATACGCAGTATTTT
TRBJ1-2 | - | - | TRBV6-5 | CASSYSVRTEHGYTF | TGTGCCAGCAGTTACTCGGTACGGACAGAGCATGGCTACACCTTC
TRBJ1-2 | TRBD1 | medium-sized | TRBV5-4 | CASNPGTGSYGYTF | TGTGCCAGCAACCCCGGGACAGGGAGCTATGGCTACACCTTC
TRBJ1-3 | - | - | TRBV7-8 | CASSLQLTSGNTIYF | TGTGCCAGCAGCTTACAATTAACCTCTGGAAACACCATATATTTT
TRBJ1-2 | - | - | TRBV30 | CAWRREDALNYGYTF | TGTGCCTGGAGGCGAGAGGACGCGTTAAATTATGGCTACACCTTC
TRBJ2-7 | - | - | TRBV5-1 | CASSLSLAGSNAYEQYF | TGCGCCAGCAGCTTAAGTCTAGCCGGATCTAACGCCTACGAGCAGTACTTC
TRBJ2-7 | - | - | TRBV6-5 | CASRPPGHTSYEQYF | TGTGCCAGCAGACCCCCGGGACATACCTCCTACGAGCAGTACTTC
TRBJ1-5 | TRBD1 | - | TRBV5-1 | CASSDGQGNQPQHF | TGCGCCAGCAGCGACGGACAGGGAAATCAGCCCCAGCATTTT
TRBJ1-3 | TRBD1 | - | TRBV30 | CACKQGIGNTIYF | TGTGCCTGTAAACAGGGGATAGGAAACACCATATATTTT
TRBJ1-2 | - | - | TRBV4-1 | CASSQDRAGANGYTF | TGCGCCAGCAGCCAAGACCGTGCCGGGGCCAACGGCTACACCTTC
TRBJ1-1 | - | - | TRBV6-2/TRBV6-3 | CASSPTENTEAFF | TGTGCCAGCAGCCCAACAGAGAACACTGAAGCTTTCTTT
TRBJ2-7 | TRBD2 | - | TRBV2 | CASSSGHGGLAGSYEQYF | TGTGCCAGCAGTTCCGGCCACGGAGGACTAGCGGGATCCTACGAGCAGTACTTC
TRBJ2-6 | TRBD2 | - | TRBV24-1 | CATSSAGLAGAGANVLTF | TGTGCCACCTCATCGGCGGGACTAGCGGGAGCTGGGGCCAACGTCCTGACTTTC
TRBJ1-5 | TRBD1 | - | TRBV2 | CASSLQGSNQPQHF | TGTGCCAGCAGTCTACAGGGGAGCAATCAGCCCCAGCATTTT
TRBJ2-7 | TRBD2 | - | TRBV11-2 | CASSLDWVAGGNEQYF | TGTGCCAGCAGCTTAGATTGGGTAGCGGGAGGGAACGAGCAGTACTTC
TRBJ2-2 | TRBD1 | - | TRBV7-6 | CASSLDGTVNTGELFF | TGTGCCAGCAGCTTAGACGGGACAGTGAACACCGGGGAGCTGTTTTTT
TRBJ1-2 | - | - | TRBV5-5 | CASSPGWERRNYGYTF | TGTGCCAGCAGCCCGGGGTGGGAAAGAAGAAACTATGGCTACACCTTC
TRBJ2-3 | - | - | TRBV11-3 | CASSLSETDTQYF | TGTGCCAGCAGCTTATCCGAGACAGATACGCAGTATTTT
TRBJ1-4 | TRBD1 | - | TRBV5-1 | CASSAVGTGEGEKLFF | TGCGCCAGCAGCGCAGTTGGGACAGGGGAAGGTGAAAAACTGTTTTTT
TRBJ2-7 | TRBD2 | - | TRBV10-1 | CASSAGLAGYEQYF | TGCGCCAGCAGTGCCGGTCTAGCGGGATACGAGCAGTACTTC
TRBJ2-4 | - | once | TRBV6-5 | CASSRLQEFSIQYF | TGTGCCAGCAGCCGACTACAGGAGTTTTCCATTCAGTACTTC
TRBJ2-7 | - | - | TRBV10-3 | CAIRNSGYEQYF | TGTGCCATCAGAAACTCGGGCTACGAGCAGTACTTC
TRBJ1-6 | - | once | TRBV12-3/TRBV12-4 | CASSRLDRTLLHF | TGTGCCAGCAGTCGCCTAGACCGGACCCTCCTCCACTTT
TRBJ2-3 | - | - | TRBV20-1 | CSAPRTDTQYF | TGCAGTGCCCCTAGAACAGATACGCAGTATTTT
TRBJ2-7 | TRBD2 | - | TRBV7-3 | CASSSEGLAGVHEQYF | TGTGCCAGCAGCTCCGAGGGACTAGCGGGAGTACACGAGCAGTACTTC
TRBJ1-6 | - | - | TRBV6-5 | CASVMSWAGNSPLHF | TGTGCCAGCGTAATGAGTTGGGCAGGGAATTCACCCCTCCACTTT
TRBJ1-1 | TRBD1 | - | TRBV29-1 | CSVDSPGQMNTEAFF | TGCAGCGTTGACTCGCCGGGACAGATGAACACTGAAGCTTTCTTT
TRBJ1-5 | - | - | TRBV9 | CASSAELALGNQPQHF | TGTGCCAGCAGCGCGGAGTTAGCGCTGGGCAATCAGCCCCAGCATTTT
TRBJ2-7 | TRBD2 | - | TRBV7-9 | CASSPGGGSYEQYF | TGTGCCAGCAGCCCGGGAGGGGGCTCCTACGAGCAGTACTTC